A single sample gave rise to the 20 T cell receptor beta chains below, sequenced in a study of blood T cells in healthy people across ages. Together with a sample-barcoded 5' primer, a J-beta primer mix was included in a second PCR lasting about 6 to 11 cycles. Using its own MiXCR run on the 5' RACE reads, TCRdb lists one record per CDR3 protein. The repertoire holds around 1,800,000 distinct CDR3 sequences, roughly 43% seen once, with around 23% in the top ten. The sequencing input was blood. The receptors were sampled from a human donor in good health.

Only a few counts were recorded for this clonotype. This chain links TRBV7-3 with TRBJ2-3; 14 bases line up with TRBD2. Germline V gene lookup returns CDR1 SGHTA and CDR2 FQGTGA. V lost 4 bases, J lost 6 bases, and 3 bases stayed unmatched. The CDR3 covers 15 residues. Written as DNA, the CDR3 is TGTGCCAGCAGCTGGACTAGCGGGGGGATCGATACGCAGTATTTT. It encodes CASSWTSGGIDTQYF.

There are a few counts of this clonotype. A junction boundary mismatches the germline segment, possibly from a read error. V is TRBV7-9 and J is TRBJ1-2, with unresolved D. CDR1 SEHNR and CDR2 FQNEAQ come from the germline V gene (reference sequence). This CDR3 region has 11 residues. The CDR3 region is CASGLGHGYTF. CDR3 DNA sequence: TGTGCCAGCGGCTTAGGGCATGGCTACACCTTC.

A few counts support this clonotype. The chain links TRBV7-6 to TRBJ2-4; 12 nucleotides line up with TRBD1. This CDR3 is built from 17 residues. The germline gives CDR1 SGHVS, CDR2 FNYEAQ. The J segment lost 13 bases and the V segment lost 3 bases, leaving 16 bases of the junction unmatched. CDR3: CASSFHPGTGGSDEQYF. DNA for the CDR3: TGTGCCAGCAGCTTTCATCCCGGGACAGGGGGCTCGGATGAGCAGTACTTC.

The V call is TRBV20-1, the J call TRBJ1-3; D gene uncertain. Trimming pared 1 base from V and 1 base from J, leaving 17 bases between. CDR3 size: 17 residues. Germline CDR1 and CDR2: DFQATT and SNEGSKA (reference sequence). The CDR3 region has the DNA TGCAGTGCTAGAGTCCAATACCTCCGACTGTCTGGAAACACCATATATTTT. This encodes CSARVQYLRLSGNTIYF.

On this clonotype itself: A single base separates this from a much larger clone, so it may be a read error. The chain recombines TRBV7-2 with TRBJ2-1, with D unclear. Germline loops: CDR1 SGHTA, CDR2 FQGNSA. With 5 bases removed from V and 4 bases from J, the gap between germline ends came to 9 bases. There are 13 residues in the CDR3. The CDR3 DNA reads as TGTGCCAGCAGCCCCGAACAGTACAATGAGCAGTTCTTC. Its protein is CASSPEQYNEQFF.

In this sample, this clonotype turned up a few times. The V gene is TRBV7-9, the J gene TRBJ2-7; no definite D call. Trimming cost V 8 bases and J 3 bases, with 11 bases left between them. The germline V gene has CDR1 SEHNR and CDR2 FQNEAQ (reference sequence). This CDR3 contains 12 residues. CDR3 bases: TGTGCCAGCTTAACACCCAGCTACGAGCAGTACTTC. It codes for CASLTPSYEQYF.

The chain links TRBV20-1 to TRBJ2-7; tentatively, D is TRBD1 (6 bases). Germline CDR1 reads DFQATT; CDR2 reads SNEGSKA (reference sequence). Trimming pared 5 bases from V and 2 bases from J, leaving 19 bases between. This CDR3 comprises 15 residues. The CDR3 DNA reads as TGCAGTGCTGAGTACAGGAAAGGGGGTCCCTACGAGCAGTACTTC. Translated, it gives CSAEYRKGGPYEQYF.

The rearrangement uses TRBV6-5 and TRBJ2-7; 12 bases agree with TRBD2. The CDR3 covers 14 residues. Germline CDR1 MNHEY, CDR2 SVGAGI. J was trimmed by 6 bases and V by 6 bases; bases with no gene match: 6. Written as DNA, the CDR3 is TGTGCCAGCAGCCCGACTAGCGGGGGAGGCGAGCAGTACTTC. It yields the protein CASSPTSGGGEQYF.

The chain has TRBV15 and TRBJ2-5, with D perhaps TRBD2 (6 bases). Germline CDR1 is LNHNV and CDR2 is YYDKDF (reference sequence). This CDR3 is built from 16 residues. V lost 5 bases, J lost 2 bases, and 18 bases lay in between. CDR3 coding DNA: TGTGCCACCAGCTCCGGGAGAAGGGCGAGACAAGAGACCCAGTACTTC. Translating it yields CATSSGRRARQETQYF.

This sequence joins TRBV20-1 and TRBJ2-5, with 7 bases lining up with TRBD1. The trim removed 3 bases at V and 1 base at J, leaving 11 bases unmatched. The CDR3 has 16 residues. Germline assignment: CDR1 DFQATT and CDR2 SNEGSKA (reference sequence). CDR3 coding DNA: TGCAGTGCTAGTCTCCCTTATTACAGGGGCCAAGAGACCCAGTACTTC. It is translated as CSASLPYYRGQETQYF.

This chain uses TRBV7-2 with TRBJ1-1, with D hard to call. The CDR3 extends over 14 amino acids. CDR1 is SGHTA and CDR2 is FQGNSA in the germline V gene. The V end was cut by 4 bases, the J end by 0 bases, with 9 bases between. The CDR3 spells CASSSMGMNTEAFF. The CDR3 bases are TGTGCCAGCAGCTCAATGGGGATGAACACTGAAGCTTTCTTT.

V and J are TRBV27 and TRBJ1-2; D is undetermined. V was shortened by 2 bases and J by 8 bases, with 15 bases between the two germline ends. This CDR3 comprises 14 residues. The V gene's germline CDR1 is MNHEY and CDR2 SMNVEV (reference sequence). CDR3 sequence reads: CASSLHGLGAGYTF. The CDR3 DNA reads TGTGCCAGCAGTTTACACGGGCTCGGCGCGGGCTACACCTTC.

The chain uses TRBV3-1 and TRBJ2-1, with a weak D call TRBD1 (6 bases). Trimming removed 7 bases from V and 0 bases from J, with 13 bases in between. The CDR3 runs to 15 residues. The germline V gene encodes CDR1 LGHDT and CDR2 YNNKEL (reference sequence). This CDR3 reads CASNRQVGSYNEQFF. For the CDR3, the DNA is TGTGCCAGCAACAGACAGGTTGGCTCCTACAATGAGCAGTTCTTC.

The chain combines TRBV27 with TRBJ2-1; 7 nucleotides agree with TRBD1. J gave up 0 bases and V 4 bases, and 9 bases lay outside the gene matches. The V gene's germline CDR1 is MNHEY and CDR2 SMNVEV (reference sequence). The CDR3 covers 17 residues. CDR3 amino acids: CASSSTPGQSSYNEQFF. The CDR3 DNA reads TGTGCCAGCAGTTCCACGCCGGGACAGAGCTCCTACAATGAGCAGTTCTTC.

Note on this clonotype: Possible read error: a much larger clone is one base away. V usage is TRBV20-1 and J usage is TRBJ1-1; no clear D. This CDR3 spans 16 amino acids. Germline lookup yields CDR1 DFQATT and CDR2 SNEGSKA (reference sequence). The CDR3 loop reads CSARVLKLGLNTGAFF. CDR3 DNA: TGCAGTGCTAGAGTTCTGAAATTAGGGTTGAACACTGGAGCTTTCTTT.

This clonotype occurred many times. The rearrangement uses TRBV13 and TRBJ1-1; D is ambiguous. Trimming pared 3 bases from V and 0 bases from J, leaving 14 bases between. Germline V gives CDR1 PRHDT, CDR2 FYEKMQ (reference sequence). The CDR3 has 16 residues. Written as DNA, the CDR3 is TGTGCCAGCAGCTTTCCCACGTTTGCCATGAACACTGAAGCTTTCTTT. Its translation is CASSFPTFAMNTEAFF.

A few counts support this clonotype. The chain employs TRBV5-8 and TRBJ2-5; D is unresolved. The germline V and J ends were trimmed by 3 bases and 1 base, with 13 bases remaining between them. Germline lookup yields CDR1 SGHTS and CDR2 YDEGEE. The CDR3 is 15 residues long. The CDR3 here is CASSSGGEPQETQYF. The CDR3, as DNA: TGTGCCAGCAGCTCGGGCGGAGAACCCCAAGAGACCCAGTACTTC.

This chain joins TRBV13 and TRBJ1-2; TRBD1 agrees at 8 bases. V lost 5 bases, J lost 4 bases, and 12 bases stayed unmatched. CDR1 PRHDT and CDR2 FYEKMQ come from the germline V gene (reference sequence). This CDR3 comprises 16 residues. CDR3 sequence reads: CASSPSPGTGPYGYTF. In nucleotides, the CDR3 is TGTGCCAGCAGCCCATCCCCCGGGACAGGCCCCTATGGCTACACCTTC. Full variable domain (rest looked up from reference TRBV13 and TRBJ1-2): AAGVIQSPRHLIKEKRETATLKCYPIPRHDTVYWYQQGPGQDPQFLISFYEKMQSDKGSIPDRFSAQQFSDYHSELNMSSLELGDSALYFCASSPSPGTGPYGYTFGSGTRLTVV.

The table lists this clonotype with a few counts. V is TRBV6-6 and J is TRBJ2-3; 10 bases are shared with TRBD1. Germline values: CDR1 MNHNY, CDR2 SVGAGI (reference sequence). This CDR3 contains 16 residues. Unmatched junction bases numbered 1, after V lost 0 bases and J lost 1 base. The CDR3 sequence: CASSYSGTGGTDTQYF. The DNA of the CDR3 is TGTGCCAGCAGTTACTCAGGGACAGGGGGCACAGATACGCAGTATTTT.

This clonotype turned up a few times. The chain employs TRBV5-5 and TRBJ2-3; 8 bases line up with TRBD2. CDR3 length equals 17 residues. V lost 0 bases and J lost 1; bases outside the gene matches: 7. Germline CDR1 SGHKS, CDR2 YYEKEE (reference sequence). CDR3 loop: CASSLGVGGGRTDTQYF. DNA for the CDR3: TGTGCCAGCAGCTTGGGGGTTGGCGGGGGGCGCACAGATACGCAGTATTTT.